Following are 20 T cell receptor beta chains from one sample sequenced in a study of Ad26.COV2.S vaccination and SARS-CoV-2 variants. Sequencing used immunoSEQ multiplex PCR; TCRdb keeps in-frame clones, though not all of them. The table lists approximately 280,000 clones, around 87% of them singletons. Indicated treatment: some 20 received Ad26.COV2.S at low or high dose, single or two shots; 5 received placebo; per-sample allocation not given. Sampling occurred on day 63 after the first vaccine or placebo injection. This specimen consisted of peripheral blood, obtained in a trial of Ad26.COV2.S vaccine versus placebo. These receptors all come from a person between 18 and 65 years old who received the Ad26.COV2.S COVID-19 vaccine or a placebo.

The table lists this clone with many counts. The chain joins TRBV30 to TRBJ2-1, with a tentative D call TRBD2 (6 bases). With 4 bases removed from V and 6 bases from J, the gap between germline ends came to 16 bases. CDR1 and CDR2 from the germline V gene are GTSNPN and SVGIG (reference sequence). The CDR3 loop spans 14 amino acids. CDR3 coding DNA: TGTGCCTGGACACGGGGGATGCGAGGCAATGAGCAGTTCTTC. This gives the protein CAWTRGMRGNEQFF.

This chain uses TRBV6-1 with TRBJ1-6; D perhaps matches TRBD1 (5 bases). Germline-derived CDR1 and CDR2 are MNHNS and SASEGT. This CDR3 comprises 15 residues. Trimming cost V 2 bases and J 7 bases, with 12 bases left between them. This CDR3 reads CASSEREGRNSPLHF. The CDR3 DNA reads TGTGCCAGCAGTGAAAGAGAGGGACGGAATTCACCCCTCCACTTT.

DNA for the CDR3: TGTGCCAGCAGCTTAGTGGGGTTTGGGGGTCTCGGAAACACCATATATTTT. Amino acid sequence: CASSLVGFGGLGNTIYF. This chain connects TRBV7-8 to TRBJ1-3; tentative D call: TRBD1 (5 bases). In germline, CDR1 is SGHVS, CDR2 FQNEAQ. This CDR3 comprises 17 residues. V lost 1 base to trimming and J lost 4 bases, with 17 bases between them.

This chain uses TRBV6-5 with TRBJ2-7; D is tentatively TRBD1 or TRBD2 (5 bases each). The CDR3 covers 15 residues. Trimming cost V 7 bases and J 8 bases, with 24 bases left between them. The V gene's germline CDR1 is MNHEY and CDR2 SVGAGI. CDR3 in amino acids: CASTLRDEVGVKQYF. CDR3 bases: TGTGCCAGCACCCTCCGGGACGAGGTCGGCGTCAAGCAGTACTTC.

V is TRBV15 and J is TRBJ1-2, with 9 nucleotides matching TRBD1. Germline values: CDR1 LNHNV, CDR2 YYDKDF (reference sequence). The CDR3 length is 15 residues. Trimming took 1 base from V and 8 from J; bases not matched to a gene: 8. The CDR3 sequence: CATSRGGQGIIGYTF. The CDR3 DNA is TGTGCCACCAGCAGAGGGGGACAGGGAATAATCGGCTACACCTTC.

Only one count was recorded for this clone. DNA for the CDR3: TGTGCCAGCAGTTACTCGTTTCAGTACGAGCAGTACTTC. As protein: CASSYSFQYEQYF. The chain uses TRBV6-2 or TRBV6-3 and TRBJ2-7, with unresolved D. Germline V lookup: CDR1 MNHEY, CDR2 SVGEGT. The length of the CDR3 is 13 residues. Trimming pared 0 bases from V and 4 bases from J, leaving 7 bases between.

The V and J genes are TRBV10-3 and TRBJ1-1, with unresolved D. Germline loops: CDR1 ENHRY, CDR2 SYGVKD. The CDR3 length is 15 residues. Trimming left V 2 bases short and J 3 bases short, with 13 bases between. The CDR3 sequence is CAISEGGSGHTEAFF. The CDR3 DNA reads TGTGCCATCAGTGAGGGTGGGTCCGGTCACACTGAAGCTTTCTTT.

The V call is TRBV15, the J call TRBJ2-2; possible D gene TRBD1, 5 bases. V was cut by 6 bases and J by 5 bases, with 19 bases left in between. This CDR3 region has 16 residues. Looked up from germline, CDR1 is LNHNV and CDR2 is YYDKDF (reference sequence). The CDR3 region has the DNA TGTGCCACCAGTTCGTCGTCCAGGGCACGAACCGGGGAGCTGTTTTTT. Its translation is CATSSSSRARTGELFF.

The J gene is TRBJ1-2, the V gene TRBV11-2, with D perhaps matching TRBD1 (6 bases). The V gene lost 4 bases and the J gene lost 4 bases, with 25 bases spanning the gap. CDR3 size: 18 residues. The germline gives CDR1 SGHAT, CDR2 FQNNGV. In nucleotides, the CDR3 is TGTGCCAGCAGCTCGACCGGGAGGGGGAAAACGAATCGCTATGGCTACACCTTC. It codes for CASSSTGRGKTNRYGYTF.

CDR3 DNA sequence: TGTGCCAGCAGCTTGAATTCGCCCGTGCCCTATGGCTACACCTTC. It specifies CASSLNSPVPYGYTF. The chain carries TRBV5-5 and TRBJ1-2, with D uncertain. The germline V and J ends were trimmed by 1 base and 4 bases, with 14 bases remaining between them. This CDR3 is built from 15 residues. Germline V gene data show CDR1 as SGHKS and CDR2 as YYEKEE (reference sequence).

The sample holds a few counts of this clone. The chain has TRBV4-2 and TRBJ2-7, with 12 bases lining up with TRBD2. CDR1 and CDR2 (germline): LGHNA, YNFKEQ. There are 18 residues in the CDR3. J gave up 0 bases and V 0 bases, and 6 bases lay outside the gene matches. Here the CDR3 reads CASSQETSGGATSYEQYF. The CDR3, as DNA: TGTGCCAGCAGCCAAGAGACTAGCGGGGGCGCTACCTCCTACGAGCAGTACTTC.

The CDR3 coding sequence is TGTGCCAGTAGTGTTGCCAGGGATGGCTACACCTTC. Residues: CASSVARDGYTF. The chain links TRBV19 to TRBJ1-2; a weak D match, TRBD1 (5 bases). This CDR3 comprises 12 residues. In germline, CDR1 is LNHDA, CDR2 SQIVND (reference sequence). V was shortened by 5 bases and J by 6 bases, with 10 bases between the two germline ends.

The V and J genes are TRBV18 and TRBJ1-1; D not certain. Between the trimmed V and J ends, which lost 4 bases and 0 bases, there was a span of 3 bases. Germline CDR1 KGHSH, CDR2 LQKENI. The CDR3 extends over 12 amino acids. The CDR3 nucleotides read TGTGCCAGCTCACAATTGAACACTGAAGCTTTCTTT. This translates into CASSQLNTEAFF.

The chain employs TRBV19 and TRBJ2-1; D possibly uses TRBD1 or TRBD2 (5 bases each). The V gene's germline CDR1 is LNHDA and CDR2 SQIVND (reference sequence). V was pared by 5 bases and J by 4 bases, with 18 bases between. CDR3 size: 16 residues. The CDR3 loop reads CASSSGWDRGYNEQFF. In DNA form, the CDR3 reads TGTGCCAGTAGTTCAGGGTGGGACCGAGGATACAATGAGCAGTTCTTC.

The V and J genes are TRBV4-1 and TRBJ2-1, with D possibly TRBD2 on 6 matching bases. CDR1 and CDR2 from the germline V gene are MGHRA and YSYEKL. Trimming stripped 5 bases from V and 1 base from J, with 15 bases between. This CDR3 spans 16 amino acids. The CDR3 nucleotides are TGCGCCAGCAGCTTTCCTCTAGCGCAATCCTACAATGAGCAGTTCTTC. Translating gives CASSFPLAQSYNEQFF.

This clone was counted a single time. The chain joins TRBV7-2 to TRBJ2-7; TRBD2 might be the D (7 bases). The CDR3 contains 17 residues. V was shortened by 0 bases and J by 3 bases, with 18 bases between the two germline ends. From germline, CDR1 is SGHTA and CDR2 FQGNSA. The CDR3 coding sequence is TGTGCCAGCAGCTTAGCGCTAGGAGGGGGGGCCGGCTACGAGCAGTACTTC. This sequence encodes CASSLALGGGAGYEQYF.

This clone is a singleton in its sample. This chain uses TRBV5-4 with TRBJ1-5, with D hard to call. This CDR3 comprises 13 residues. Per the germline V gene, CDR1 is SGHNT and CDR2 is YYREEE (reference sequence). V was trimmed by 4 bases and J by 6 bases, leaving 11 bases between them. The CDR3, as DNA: TGTGCCAGCAGCCCCGGCGAAGGTCAGCCCCAGCATTTT. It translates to CASSPGEGQPQHF.

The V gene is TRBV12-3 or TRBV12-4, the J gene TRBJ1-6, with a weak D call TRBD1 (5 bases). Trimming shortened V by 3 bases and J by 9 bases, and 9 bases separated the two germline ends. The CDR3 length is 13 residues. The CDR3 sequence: CASSLVGGSPLHF. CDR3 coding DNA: TGTGCCAGCAGTTTGGTGGGGGGTTCACCCCTCCACTTT.

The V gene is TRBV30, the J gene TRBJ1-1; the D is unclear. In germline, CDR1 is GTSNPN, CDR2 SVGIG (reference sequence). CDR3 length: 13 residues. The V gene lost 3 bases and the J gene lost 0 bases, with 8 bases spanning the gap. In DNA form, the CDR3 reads TGTGCCTGGAGCAATCTATTGAACACTGAAGCTTTCTTT. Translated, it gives CAWSNLLNTEAFF. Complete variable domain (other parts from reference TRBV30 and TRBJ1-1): SQTIHQWPATLVQPVGSPLSLECTVEGTSNPNLYWYRQAAGRGLQLLFYSVGIGQISSEVPQNLSASRPQDRQFILSSKKLLLSDSGFYLCAWSNLLNTEAFFGQGTRLTVV.

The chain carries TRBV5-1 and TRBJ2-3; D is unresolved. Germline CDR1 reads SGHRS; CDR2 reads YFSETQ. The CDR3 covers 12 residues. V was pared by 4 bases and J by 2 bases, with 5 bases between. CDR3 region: CASSRFTDTQYF. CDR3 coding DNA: TGCGCCAGCAGCAGGTTCACAGATACGCAGTATTTT.